This TCR beta chain was sequenced in a study of CD8+ T cells in alopecia areata. Findings and limits, study-wide: Lesional scalp, notably in alopecia totalis/universalis, had clonality above that of normal scalp. The presence of one nonresponder keeps the tie between baseline CD8+ expansion and response uncertain.

The CDR3 runs to 12 residues. Germline V gene lookup returns CDR1 LNHDA and CDR2 SQIVND (reference sequence). The trim removed 7 bases at V and 7 bases at J, leaving 2 bases unmatched. Treatment noted: oral pan-JAK inhibitor, 5-10 mg twice daily. Punch biopsies of lesional scalp, plus peripheral blood, were taken from alopecia areata patients. In this sample, this clone turned up a few times. Its antigen is still unknown. In each case, RNA was isolated and then reverse transcribed into cDNA as the sequencing template. Clones were sequenced by immunoSEQ multiplex PCR, and TCRdb holds only the in-frame ones, with some missing. The table lists about 88,000 clones, 44% of them singletons.

The sequences come from CD8+ T cells sorted from blood, collected at week 24, from a patient treated with tofacitinib. The TCR originated in a human donor with alopecia areata. The gene calls are TRBV19 and TRBJ2-1, with 9 nucleotides matching TRBD2. The DNA for the CDR3 is TGTGCCAGTATTAGCGGGAGAAATGAGCAGTTCTTC. This gives the protein CASISGRNEQFF.